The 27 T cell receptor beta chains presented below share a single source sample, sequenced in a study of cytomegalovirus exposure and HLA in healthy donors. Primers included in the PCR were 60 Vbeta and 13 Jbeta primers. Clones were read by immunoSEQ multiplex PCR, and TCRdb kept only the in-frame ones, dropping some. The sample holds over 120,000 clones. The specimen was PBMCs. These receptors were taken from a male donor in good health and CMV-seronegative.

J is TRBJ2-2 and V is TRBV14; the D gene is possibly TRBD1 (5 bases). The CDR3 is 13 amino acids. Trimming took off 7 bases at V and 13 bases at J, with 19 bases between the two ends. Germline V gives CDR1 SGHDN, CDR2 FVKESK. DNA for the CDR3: TGTGCCAGCAAATTAGAGGAAGGGGCTCGGCTGTTTTTT. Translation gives CASKLEEGARLFF.

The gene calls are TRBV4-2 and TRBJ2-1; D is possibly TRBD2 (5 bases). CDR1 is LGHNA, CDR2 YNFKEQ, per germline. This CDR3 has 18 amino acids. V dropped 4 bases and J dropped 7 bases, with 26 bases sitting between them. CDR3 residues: CASSPSATGNPTWNEQFF. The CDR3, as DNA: TGTGCCAGCAGCCCGTCGGCGACGGGGAACCCCACTTGGAATGAGCAGTTCTTC.

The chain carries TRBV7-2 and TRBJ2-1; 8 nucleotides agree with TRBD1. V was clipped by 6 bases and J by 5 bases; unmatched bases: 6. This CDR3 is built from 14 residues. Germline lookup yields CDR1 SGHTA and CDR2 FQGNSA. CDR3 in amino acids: CASRVGQVDNEQFF. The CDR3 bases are TGTGCCAGCAGGGTGGGACAGGTTGACAATGAGCAGTTCTTC.

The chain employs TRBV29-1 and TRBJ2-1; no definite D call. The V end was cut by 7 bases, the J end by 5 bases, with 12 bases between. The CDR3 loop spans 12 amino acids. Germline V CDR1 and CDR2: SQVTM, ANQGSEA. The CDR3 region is CSGLSVNNEQFF. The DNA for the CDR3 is TGCAGCGGGTTGTCGGTAAACAATGAGCAGTTCTTC.

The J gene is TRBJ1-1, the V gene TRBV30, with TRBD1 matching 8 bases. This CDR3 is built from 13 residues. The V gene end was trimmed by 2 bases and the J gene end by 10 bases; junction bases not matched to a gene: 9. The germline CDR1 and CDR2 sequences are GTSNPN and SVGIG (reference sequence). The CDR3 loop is CAWSPSQGAGAFF. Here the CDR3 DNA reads TGTGCCTGGAGTCCGTCTCAGGGGGCTGGAGCTTTCTTT.

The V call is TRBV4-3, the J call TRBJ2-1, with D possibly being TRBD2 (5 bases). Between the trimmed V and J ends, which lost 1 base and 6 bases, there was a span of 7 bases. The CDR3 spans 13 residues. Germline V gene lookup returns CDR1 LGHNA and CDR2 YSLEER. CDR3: CASSQGTRNEQFF. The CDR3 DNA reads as TGCGCCAGCAGCCAAGGGACTCGCAATGAGCAGTTCTTC.

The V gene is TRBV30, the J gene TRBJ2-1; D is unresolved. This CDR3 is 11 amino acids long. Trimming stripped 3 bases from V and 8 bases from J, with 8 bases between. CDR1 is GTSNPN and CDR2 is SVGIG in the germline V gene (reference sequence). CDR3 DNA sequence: TGTGCCTGGAGCCGCGCGGATGAGCAGTTCTTC. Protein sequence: CAWSRADEQFF.

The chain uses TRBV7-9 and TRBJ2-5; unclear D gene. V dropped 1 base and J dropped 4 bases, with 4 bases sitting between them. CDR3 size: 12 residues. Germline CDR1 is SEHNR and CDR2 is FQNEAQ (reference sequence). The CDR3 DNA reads TGTGCCAGCAGCTTAGGAGTAGAGACCCAGTACTTC. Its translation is CASSLGVETQYF.

The CDR3 nucleotides are TGTGCCAGCGCGCATAGCTCCTACGAGCAGTACTTC. It encodes CASAHSSYEQYF. The chain has TRBV27 and TRBJ2-7; D is unclear. The CDR3 has 12 residues. V lost 8 bases, J lost 0 bases, and 8 bases lay in between. The V gene's germline CDR1 is MNHEY and CDR2 SMNVEV (reference sequence).

The CDR3 protein is CASSPRRGTSNLGTDTQYF. The CDR3, as DNA: TGTGCCAGCTCACCCCGTCGGGGGACTAGCAATCTGGGGACAGATACGCAGTATTTT. The chain carries TRBV18 and TRBJ2-3, with 9 bases that match TRBD2. CDR1 KGHSH and CDR2 LQKENI come from the germline V gene. Unmatched junction bases numbered 16, after V lost 3 bases and J lost 3 bases. This CDR3 has 19 residues.

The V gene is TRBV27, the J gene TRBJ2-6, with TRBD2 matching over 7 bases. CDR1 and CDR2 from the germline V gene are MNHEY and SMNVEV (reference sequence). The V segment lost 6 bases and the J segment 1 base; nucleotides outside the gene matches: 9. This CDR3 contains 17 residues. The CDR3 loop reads CASSSPAGRSGANVLTF. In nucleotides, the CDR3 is TGTGCCAGCAGCTCCCCAGCGGGAAGATCTGGGGCCAACGTCCTGACTTTC. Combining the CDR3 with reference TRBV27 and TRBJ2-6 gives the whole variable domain EAQVTQNPRYLITVTGKKLTVTCSQNMNHEYMSWYRQDPGLGLRQIYYSMNVEVTDKGDVPEGYKVSRKEKRNFPLILESPSPNQTSLYFCASSSPAGRSGANVLTFGAGSRLTVL.

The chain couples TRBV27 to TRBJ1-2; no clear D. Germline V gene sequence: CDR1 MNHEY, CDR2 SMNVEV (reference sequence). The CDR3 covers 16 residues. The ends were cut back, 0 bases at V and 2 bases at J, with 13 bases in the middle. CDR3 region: CASSLSPRVGNYGYTF. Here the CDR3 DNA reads TGTGCCAGCAGTTTATCCCCTCGTGTCGGGAACTATGGCTACACCTTC.

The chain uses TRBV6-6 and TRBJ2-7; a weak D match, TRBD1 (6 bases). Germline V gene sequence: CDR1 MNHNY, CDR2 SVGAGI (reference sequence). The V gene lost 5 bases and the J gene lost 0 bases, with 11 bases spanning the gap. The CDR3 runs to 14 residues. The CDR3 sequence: CASSHRESSYEQYF. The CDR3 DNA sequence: TGTGCCAGCAGTCACAGGGAATCCTCCTACGAGCAGTACTTC.

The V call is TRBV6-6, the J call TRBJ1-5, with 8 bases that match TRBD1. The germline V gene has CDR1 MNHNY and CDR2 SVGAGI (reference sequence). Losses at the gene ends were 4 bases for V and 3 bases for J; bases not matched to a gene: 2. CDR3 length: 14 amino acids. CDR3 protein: CASSWGQANQPQHF. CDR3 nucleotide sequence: TGTGCCAGCAGTTGGGGACAGGCCAATCAGCCCCAGCATTTT.

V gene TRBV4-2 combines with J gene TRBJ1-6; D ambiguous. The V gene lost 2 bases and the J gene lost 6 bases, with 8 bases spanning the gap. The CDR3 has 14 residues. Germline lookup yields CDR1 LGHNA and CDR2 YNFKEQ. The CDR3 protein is CASSQFAANSPLHF. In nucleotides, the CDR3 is TGTGCCAGCAGCCAATTCGCGGCTAATTCACCCCTCCACTTT.

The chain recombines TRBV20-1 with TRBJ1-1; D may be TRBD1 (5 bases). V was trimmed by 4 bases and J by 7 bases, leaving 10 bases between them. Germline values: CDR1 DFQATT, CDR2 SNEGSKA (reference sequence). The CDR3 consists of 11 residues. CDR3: CSAKGRHEAFF. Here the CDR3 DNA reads TGCAGTGCTAAGGGGCGGCATGAAGCTTTCTTT.

CDR3 nucleotide sequence: TGTGCCAGCAGTTTGACAGGGGATAGCAATCAGCCCCAGCATTTT. Translating it yields CASSLTGDSNQPQHF. The chain links TRBV27 to TRBJ1-5; TRBD1 matches 8 bases. Trimming at V came to 3 bases and at J to 0 bases, leaving 1 base not matched to a gene. Germline-derived CDR1 and CDR2 are MNHEY and SMNVEV (reference sequence). The CDR3 has 15 amino acids.

In DNA form, the CDR3 reads TGTGCCAGCAGTAGGGAGCCCTTAGGCAGGAATGAGCAGTTCTTC. It is translated as CASSREPLGRNEQFF. The rearrangement joins TRBV6-1 to TRBJ2-1; possible D gene TRBD2, 5 bases. This CDR3 has 15 residues. CDR1 MNHNS and CDR2 SASEGT come from the germline V gene. The V end lost 5 bases, the J end lost 7 bases, and 18 bases lay between the germline ends.

The CDR3 DNA reads as TGTGCCAGCAGCTGGGCCCACACGAGCACAGATACGCAGTATTTT. It yields the protein CASSWAHTSTDTQYF. The genes are TRBV5-6 and TRBJ2-3; D call uncertain. Per germline, CDR1 SGHDT and CDR2 YYEEEE. V lost 3 bases to trimming and J lost 0 bases, with 11 bases between them. The CDR3 has 15 amino acids.

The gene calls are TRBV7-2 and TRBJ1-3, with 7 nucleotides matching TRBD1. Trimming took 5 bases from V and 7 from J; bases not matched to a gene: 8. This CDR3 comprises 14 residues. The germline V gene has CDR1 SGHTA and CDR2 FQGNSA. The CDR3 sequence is CASSLDRPSNTIYF. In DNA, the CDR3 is TGTGCCAGCAGCCTGGACAGGCCTAGTAACACCATATATTTT.

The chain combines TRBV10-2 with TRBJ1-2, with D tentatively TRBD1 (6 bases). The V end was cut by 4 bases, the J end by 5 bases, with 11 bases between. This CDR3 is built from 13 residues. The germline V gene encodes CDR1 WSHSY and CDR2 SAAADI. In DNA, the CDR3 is TGCGCCAGCAGTGGCGGGGGGGCGTATGGCTACACCTTC. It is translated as CASSGGGAYGYTF.

CDR3 sequence: CASSLLVGGTGELFF. In nucleotides, the CDR3 is TGTGCCAGCAGTTTATTGGTAGGGGGCACCGGGGAGCTGTTTTTT. The chain links TRBV27 to TRBJ2-2, with TRBD1 as a possible D gene (6 bases). Per germline, CDR1 MNHEY and CDR2 SMNVEV (reference sequence). With 1 base removed from V and 4 bases from J, the gap between germline ends came to 10 bases. CDR3 length equals 15 residues.

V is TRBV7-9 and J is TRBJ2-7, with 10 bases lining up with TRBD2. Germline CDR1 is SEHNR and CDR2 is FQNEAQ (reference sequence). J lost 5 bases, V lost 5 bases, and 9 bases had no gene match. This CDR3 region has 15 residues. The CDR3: CASSRTGTSVDEQYF. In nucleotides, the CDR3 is TGTGCCAGCAGCCGCACCGGGACTAGCGTCGACGAGCAGTACTTC. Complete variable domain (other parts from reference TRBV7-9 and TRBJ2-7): DTGVSQNPRHKITKRGQNVTFRCDPISEHNRLYWYRQTLGQGPEFLTYFQNEAQLEKSRLLSDRFSAERPKGSFSTLEIQRTEQGDSAMYLCASSRTGTSVDEQYFGPGTRLTVT.

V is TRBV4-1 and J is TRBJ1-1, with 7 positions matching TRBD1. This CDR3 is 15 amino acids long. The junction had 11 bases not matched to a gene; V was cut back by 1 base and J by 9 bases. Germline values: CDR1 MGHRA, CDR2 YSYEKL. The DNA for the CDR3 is TGCGCCAGCAGCCAAGGTTTAGGGGGCCCGATCCAAGCTTTCTTT. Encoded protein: CASSQGLGGPIQAFF.

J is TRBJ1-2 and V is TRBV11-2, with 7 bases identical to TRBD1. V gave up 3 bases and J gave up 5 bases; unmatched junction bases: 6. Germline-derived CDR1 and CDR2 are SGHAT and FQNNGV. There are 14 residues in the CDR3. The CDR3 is CASSLGTVNYGYTF. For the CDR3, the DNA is TGTGCCAGCAGCTTGGGGACAGTGAATTATGGCTACACCTTC. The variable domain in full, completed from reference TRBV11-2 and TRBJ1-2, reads EAGVAQSPRYKIIEKRQSVAFWCNPISGHATLYWYQQILGQGPKLLIQFQNNGVVDDSQLPKDRFSAERLKGVDSTLKIQPAKLEDSAVYLCASSLGTVNYGYTFGSGTRLTVV.

For the CDR3, the DNA is TGTGCCAGTAGTCCTCCCCCGGGGGCTAGCGGGACATGGAGGGAGACCCAGTACTTC. Its protein product is CASSPPPGASGTWRETQYF. This chain joins TRBV19 and TRBJ2-5, with 9 nucleotides matching TRBD2. The CDR3 covers 19 residues. Germline CDR1 and CDR2: LNHDA and SQIVND (reference sequence). The V gene end was trimmed by 5 bases and the J gene end by 5 bases; junction bases not matched to a gene: 21.

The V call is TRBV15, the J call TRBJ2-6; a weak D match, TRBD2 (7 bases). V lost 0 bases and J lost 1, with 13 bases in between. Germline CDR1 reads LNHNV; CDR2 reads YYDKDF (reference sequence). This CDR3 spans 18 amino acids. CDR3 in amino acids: CATSRELGGASGANVLTF. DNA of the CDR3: TGTGCCACCAGCAGAGAACTTGGGGGGGCGTCTGGGGCCAACGTCCTGACTTTC.